The subject of this entry is one T cell receptor (beta chain). The target antigen is unknown. CDR3 size: 17 residues. With 7 bases clipped from V and 6 bases from J, the junction kept 17 bases outside the gene matches. Germline V gene data show CDR1 as MNHEY and CDR2 as SMNVEV (reference sequence). Measured with immunoSEQ multiplex PCR; TCRdb has only the in-frame clones, and not every one. This table holds 24,000 or so clones, around 80% found once. This entry comes from a study of neoadjuvant nivolumab and ipilimumab in lung cancer. Study details: Patients got nivolumab 3 mg/kg on days 1, 15 and 29; combination added ipilimumab 1 mg/kg day 1.

Findings and limits, study-wide: From pretherapy to surgery, tumor richness and clonality rose with dual therapy. Higher pretherapy blood TCR richness went with higher resected-tumor richness.

The chain joins TRBV27 to TRBJ2-3; 9 nucleotides line up with TRBD2. This material consisted of peripheral blood, taken before neoadjuvant nivolumab, alone or with ipilimumab. This receptor was taken from an adult with non-small cell lung cancer. The CDR3 DNA is TGTGCCAGCAATTACGGGTTAGCGGGGGCCGGGGTGGATACGCAGTATTTT. Its translation is CASNYGLAGAGVDTQYF.